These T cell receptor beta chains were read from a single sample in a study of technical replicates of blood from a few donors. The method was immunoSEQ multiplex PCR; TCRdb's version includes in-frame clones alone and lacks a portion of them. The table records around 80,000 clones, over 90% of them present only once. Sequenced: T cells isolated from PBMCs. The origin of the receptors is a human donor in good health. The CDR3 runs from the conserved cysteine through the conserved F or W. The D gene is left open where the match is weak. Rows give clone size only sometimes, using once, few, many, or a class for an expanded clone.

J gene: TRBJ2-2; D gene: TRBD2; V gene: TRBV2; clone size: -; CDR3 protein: CAGGLAANTGELFF; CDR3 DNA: TGTGCCGGGGGACTAGCGGCTAACACCGGGGAGCTGTTTTTT
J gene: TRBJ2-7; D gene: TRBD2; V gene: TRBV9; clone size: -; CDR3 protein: CASSSMTSSHEQYF; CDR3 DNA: TGTGCCAGCAGCTCGATGACTAGCTCTCACGAGCAGTACTTC
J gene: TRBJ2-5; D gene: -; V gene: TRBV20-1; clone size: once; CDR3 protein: CSARVVGTQYF; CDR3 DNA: TGCAGTGCTAGGGTAGTCGGGACCCAGTACTTC
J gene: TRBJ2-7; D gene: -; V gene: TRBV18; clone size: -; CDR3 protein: CASSAGQRSYEQYF; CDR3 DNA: TGTGCCAGCTCGGCGGGACAGAGATCCTACGAGCAGTACTTC
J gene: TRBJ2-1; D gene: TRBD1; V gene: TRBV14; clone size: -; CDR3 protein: CASSLQGGSSYNEQFF; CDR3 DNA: TGTGCCAGCAGCCTACAGGGGGGAAGCTCCTACAATGAGCAGTTCTTC
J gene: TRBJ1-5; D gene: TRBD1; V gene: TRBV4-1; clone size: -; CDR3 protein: CASSQRDRADQPQHF; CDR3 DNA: TGCGCCAGCAGCCAGAGGGACAGGGCCGATCAGCCCCAGCATTTT
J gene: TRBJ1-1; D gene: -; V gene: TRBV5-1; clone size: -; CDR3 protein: CASSLDAWGQNTEAFF; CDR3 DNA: TGCGCCAGCAGCTTGGATGCCTGGGGGCAGAACACTGAAGCTTTCTTT
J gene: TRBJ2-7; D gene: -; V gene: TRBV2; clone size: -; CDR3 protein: CASISGTRYEQYF; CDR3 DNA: TGTGCCAGTATTTCGGGTACAAGGTACGAGCAGTACTTC
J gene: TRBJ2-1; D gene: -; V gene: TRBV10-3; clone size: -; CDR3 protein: CAISEQNEQFF; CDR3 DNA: TGTGCCATCAGTGAGCAGAATGAGCAGTTCTTC
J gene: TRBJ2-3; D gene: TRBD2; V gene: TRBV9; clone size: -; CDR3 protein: CASSAGASGSTDTQYF; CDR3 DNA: TGTGCCAGCAGCGCTGGGGCTAGCGGGAGCACAGATACGCAGTATTTT
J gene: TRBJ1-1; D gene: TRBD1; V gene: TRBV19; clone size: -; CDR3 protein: CASSIGQGTTEAFF; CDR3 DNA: TGTGCCAGTAGTATAGGACAGGGAACCACTGAAGCTTTCTTT
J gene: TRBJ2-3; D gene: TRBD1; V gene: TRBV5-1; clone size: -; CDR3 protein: CASSGGQAPSTDTQYF; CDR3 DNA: TGCGCCAGCAGCGGGGGACAGGCCCCTAGCACAGATACGCAGTATTTT
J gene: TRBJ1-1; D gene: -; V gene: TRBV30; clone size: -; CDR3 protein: CAWKQNTEAFF; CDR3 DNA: TGTGCCTGGAAACAGAACACTGAAGCTTTCTTT
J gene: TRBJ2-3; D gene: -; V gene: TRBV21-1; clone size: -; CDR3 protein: CASSKVDRYTDTQYF; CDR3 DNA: TGTGCCAGCAGCAAAGTGGACAGATACACAGATACGCAGTATTTT
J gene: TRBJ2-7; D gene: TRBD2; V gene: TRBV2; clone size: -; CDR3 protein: CASSATSADYEQYF; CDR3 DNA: TGTGCCAGCAGTGCTACTAGCGCTGACTACGAGCAGTACTTC
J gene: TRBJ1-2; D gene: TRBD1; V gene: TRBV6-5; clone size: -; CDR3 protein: CASRRDRGYGYTF; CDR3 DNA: TGTGCCAGCAGGAGAGACAGGGGGTATGGCTACACCTTC
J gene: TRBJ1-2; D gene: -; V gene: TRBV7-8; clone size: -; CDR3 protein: CASSPNIGGIANYGYTF; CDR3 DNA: TGTGCCAGCAGCCCAAATATAGGGGGAATAGCTAACTATGGCTACACCTTC
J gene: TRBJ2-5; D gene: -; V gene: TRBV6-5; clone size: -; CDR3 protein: CASSPGHDQETQYF; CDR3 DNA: TGTGCCAGCAGCCCAGGACATGACCAAGAGACCCAGTACTTC
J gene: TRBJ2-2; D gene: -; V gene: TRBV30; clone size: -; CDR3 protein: CAWRAGTSNTGELFF; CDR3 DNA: TGTGCCTGGAGGGCCGGGACATCCAACACCGGGGAGCTGTTTTTT
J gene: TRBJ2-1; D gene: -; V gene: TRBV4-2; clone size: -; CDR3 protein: CASSQDLDYADEQFF; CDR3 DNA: TGTGCCAGCAGCCAAGATCTGGACTATGCGGATGAGCAGTTCTTC
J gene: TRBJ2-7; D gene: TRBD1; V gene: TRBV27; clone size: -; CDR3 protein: CASSSGVGTGDGEQYF; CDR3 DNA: TGTGCCAGCAGTTCAGGGGTCGGAACAGGGGATGGCGAGCAGTACTTC
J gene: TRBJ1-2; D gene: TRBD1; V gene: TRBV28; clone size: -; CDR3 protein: CASSWTGHYTF; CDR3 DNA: TGTGCCAGCAGTTGGACAGGGCACTACACCTTC
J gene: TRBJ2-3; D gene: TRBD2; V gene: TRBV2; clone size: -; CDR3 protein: CASSMTSGADTQYF; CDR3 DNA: TGTGCCAGCAGTATGACTAGCGGTGCAGATACGCAGTATTTT
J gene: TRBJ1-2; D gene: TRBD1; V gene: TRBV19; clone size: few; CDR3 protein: CATGQGYGYTF; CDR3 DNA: TGTGCCACTGGACAGGGGTATGGCTACACCTTC
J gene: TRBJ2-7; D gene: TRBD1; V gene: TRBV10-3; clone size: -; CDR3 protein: CAISDAGQGTYEQYF; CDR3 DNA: TGTGCCATCAGTGACGCGGGACAGGGAACCTACGAGCAGTACTTC
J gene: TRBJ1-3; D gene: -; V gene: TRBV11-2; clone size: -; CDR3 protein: CASSLTGTGNTIYF; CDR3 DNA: TGTGCCAGCAGTCTAACAGGGACTGGAAACACCATATATTTT
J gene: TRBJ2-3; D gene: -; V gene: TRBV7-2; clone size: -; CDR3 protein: CASSWRTWGDTQYF; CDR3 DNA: TGTGCCAGCAGCTGGAGGACTTGGGGAGATACGCAGTATTTT
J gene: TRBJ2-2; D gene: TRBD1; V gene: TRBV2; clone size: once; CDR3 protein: CASSSGQGGDTGELFF; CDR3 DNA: TGTGCCAGCAGTTCAGGACAGGGGGGAGATACCGGGGAGCTGTTTTTT
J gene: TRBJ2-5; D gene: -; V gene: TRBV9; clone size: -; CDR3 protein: CASSVAYQETQYF; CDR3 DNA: TGTGCCAGCAGCGTAGCCTACCAAGAGACCCAGTACTTC
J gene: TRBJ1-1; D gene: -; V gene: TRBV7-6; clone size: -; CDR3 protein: CASSFRQNTEAFF; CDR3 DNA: TGTGCCAGCAGTTTTCGACAGAACACTGAAGCTTTCTTT
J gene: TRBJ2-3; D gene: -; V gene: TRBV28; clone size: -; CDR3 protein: CASSLSAVSDTQYF; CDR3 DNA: TGTGCCAGCAGTTTATCAGCGGTTTCCGATACGCAGTATTTT
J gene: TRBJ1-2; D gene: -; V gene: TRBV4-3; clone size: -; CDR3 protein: CASSQDGGISYGYTF; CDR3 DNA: TGCGCCAGCAGCCAAGACGGGGGAATAAGCTATGGCTACACCTTC
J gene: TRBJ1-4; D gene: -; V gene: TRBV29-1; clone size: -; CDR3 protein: CSVDDLGEKLFF; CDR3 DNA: TGCAGCGTAGACGACCTCGGGGAAAAACTGTTTTTT
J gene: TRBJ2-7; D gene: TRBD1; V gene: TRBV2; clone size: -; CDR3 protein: CASSGRLDRGYEQYF; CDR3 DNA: TGTGCCAGCAGTGGGAGGCTGGACAGGGGTTACGAGCAGTACTTC
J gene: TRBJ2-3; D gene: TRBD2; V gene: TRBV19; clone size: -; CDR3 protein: CASSMTSGGYTDTQYF; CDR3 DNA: TGTGCCAGTAGTATGACTAGCGGGGGCTACACAGATACGCAGTATTTT
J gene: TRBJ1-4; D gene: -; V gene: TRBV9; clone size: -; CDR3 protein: CASSVESGVTNEKLFF; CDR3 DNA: TGTGCCAGCAGCGTAGAGTCGGGGGTCACTAATGAAAAACTGTTTTTT
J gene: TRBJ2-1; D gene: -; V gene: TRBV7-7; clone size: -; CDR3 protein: CASSLTLASSYNEQFF; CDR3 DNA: TGTGCTAGCAGCCTTACGCTAGCTAGCTCCTACAATGAGCAGTTCTTC
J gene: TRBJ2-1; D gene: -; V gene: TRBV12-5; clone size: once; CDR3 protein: CASGLGSSSYNEQFF; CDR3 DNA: TGTGCTAGTGGTTTAGGCTCTAGCTCCTACAATGAGCAGTTCTTC
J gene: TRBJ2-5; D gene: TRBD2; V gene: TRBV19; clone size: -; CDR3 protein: CASSLSLGTGTSGKETQYF; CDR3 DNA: TGTGCCAGTAGTCTGAGTCTGGGGACCGGGACTAGCGGGAAAGAGACCCAGTACTTC
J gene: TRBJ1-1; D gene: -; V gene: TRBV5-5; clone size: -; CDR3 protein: CASSKPRSGGESTEAFF; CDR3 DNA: TGTGCCAGCAGCAAACCCAGATCGGGGGGGGAATCTACTGAAGCTTTCTTT
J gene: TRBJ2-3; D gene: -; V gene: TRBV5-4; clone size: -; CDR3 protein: CASSLMGQGTDTQYF; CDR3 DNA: TGTGCCAGCAGCTTGATGGGCCAGGGCACAGATACGCAGTATTTT
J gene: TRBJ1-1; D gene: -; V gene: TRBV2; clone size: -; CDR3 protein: CASSEGGHSMNTEAFF; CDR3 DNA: TGTGCCAGCAGTGAAGGGGGACACAGCATGAACACTGAAGCTTTCTTT
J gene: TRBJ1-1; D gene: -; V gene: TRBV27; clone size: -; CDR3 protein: CASSFSRGGIEAFF; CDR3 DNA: TGTGCCAGCAGTTTTTCAAGGGGGGGGATTGAAGCTTTCTTT
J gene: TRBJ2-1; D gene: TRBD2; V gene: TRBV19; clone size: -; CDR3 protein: CASSITSGGFNEQFF; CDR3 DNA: TGTGCCAGTAGTATTACCTCGGGAGGTTTCAATGAGCAGTTCTTC
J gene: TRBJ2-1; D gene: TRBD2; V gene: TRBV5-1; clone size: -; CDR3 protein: CASSLTSGEYNEQFF; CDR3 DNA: TGCGCCAGCAGCTTGACTAGCGGGGAATACAATGAGCAGTTCTTC
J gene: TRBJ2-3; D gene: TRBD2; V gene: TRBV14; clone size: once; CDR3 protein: CASSRGLAGVGDTQYF; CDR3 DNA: TGTGCCAGCAGCCGTGGACTAGCGGGAGTTGGAGATACGCAGTATTTT
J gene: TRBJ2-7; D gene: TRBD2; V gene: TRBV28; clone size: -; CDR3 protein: CASVTSGYEQYF; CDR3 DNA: TGTGCCAGCGTAACTAGCGGATACGAGCAGTACTTC
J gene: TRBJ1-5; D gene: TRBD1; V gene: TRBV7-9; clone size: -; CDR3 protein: CASSRTGSNQPQHF; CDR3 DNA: TGTGCCAGCAGCCGGACAGGGAGCAATCAGCCCCAGCATTTT
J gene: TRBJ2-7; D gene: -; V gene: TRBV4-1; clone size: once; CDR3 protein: CASSQVSYEQYF; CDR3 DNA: TGCGCCAGCAGCCAAGTCAGCTACGAGCAGTACTTC
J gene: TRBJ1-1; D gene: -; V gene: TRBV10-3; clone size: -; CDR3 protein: CAISTSTEAFF; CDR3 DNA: TGTGCCATCAGCACAAGCACTGAAGCTTTCTTT
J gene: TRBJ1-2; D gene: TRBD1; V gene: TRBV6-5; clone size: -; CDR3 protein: CASTGTGGFGYTF; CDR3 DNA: TGTGCCAGTACCGGGACAGGGGGCTTTGGCTACACCTTC
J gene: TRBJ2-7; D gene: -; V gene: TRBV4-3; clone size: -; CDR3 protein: CASSQSQSYEQYF; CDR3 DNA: TGCGCCAGCAGCCAATCCCAGTCCTACGAGCAGTACTTC
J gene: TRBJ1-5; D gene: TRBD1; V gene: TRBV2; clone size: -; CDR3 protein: CASSEMDRVNQPQHF; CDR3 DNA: TGTGCCAGCAGTGAGATGGACAGGGTGAATCAGCCCCAGCATTTT
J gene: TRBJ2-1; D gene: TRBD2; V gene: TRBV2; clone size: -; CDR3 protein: CASRGVRTSGRTDNEQFF; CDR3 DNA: TGTGCCAGCAGGGGGGTAAGGACTAGCGGGAGAACCGACAATGAGCAGTTCTTC
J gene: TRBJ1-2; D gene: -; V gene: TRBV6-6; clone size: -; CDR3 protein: CASSYSTGNKGYTF; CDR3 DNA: TGTGCCAGCAGTTACTCAACAGGGAATAAAGGCTACACCTTC
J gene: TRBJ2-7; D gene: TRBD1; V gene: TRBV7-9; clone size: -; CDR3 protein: CASSYGRTGPSYEQYF; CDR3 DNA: TGTGCCAGCAGTTACGGAAGGACAGGCCCTTCTTACGAGCAGTACTTC